The clone carrying this T cell receptor (beta chain) was seen repeatedly, ten times or more. Via MiXCR, TCRdb re-called the 5' RACE reads, giving one row per CDR3 protein. Of fewer than 350,000 distinct CDR3 sequences listed, under 14% are singletons. V dropped 7 bases and J dropped 10; count of bases not matched to a gene: 14. The CDR3 extends over 16 amino acids. These data originate in a study of CD8 T cells in ankylosing spondylitis. This chain links TRBV12-3 or TRBV12-4 with TRBJ2-3; 13 bases are shared with TRBD2. Sequencing was done on a sample of blood, either unsorted or a sorted T cell fraction (not recorded which). The TCR originated in a female donor with ankylosing spondylitis or in good health (not recorded which). CDR3 residues: CASNTGGLAGPGSQYF. CDR3 nucleotide sequence: TGTGCCAGCAACACCGGGGGACTAGCGGGGCCAGGGTCGCAGTATTTT.